The next 17 T cell receptor beta chains were all read from a single sample in a study of shared clonotypes between healthy human individuals. Positive CCR7 selection of CD45RO-negative cells yielded the naive CD8 cells, and terminally differentiated effector memory CD45RA+ cells were excluded. Data came from immunoSEQ multiplex PCR; TCRdb stores just in-frame clones and leaves some out. The sample comprises millions of clones, about 95% of which are singletons, and 0.85% to 1.2% rests with the top ten. Sequenced: naive CD8+ T cells sorted from blood. The receptor source for this set is a man aged 18 to 29 in good health.

The chain joins TRBV30 to TRBJ2-5; D may be TRBD1 (6 bases). Trimming stripped 0 bases from V and 5 bases from J, with 13 bases between. Germline V gene data show CDR1 as GTSNPN and CDR2 as SVGIG (reference sequence). CDR3 size: 14 residues. The CDR3 loop is CAWSVSRGLETQYF. The CDR3 DNA reads as TGTGCCTGGAGTGTGTCGAGGGGGTTGGAGACCCAGTACTTC.

The V gene is TRBV13, the J gene TRBJ2-7; the match to TRBD1 covers 7 bases. V was pared by 5 bases and J by 7 bases, with 11 bases of the junction left unmatched. Germline V gene data show CDR1 as PRHDT and CDR2 as FYEKMQ (reference sequence). The CDR3 is 14 amino acids. In nucleotides, the CDR3 is TGTGCCAGCAGCCCCCAGACAGGGCCGGGGGAGCAGTACTTC. Its protein product is CASSPQTGPGEQYF. The whole variable domain, filled in from reference TRBV13 and TRBJ2-7, reads AAGVIQSPRHLIKEKRETATLKCYPIPRHDTVYWYQQGPGQDPQFLISFYEKMQSDKGSIPDRFSAQQFSDYHSELNMSSLELGDSALYFCASSPQTGPGEQYFGPGTRLTVT.

The rearrangement uses TRBV7-8 and TRBJ1-1; a weak D match, TRBD1 (6 bases). CDR1 is SGHVS and CDR2 is FQNEAQ in the germline V gene. The CDR3 extends over 16 amino acids. Trimming shortened V by 5 bases and J by 1 base, and 17 bases separated the two germline ends. The CDR3 region is CASSANLLGANTEAFF. In DNA form, the CDR3 reads TGTGCCAGCAGCGCGAACTTGTTGGGGGCGAACACTGAAGCTTTCTTT.

The CDR3 DNA sequence: TGTGCCAGCCGTTCAGGGACCACACCCTACTACGAGCAGTACTTC. Protein product: CASRSGTTPYYEQYF. This chain connects TRBV7-9 to TRBJ2-7; either TRBD1 or TRBD2 may supply D (5 bases each). Trimming stripped 8 bases from V and 3 bases from J, with 20 bases between. The CDR3 runs 15 residues. Germline CDR1 and CDR2: SEHNR and FQNEAQ (reference sequence).

This chain joins TRBV10-3 and TRBJ1-1; 7 bases are a match to TRBD1. The CDR3 has 15 residues. V shed 3 bases, J shed 10 bases, and the junction held 14 bases outside the gene matches. CDR1 ENHRY and CDR2 SYGVKD come from the germline V gene. Here the CDR3 DNA reads TGTGCCATCAGTGAAAACTTATTCGGGACAGACGGAGCTTTCTTT. This translates into CAISENLFGTDGAFF.

Concerning this clone: The junction and the germline gene differ at one end; a read error may be behind it. Other DNA variants within this sample encode the same CDR3. The J gene is TRBJ2-5, the V gene TRBV7-7; TRBD1 matches 8 bases. Germline V lookup: CDR1 SSHAT, CDR2 FNYEAQ (reference sequence). This CDR3 comprises 13 residues. The CDR3 is CASSLDRGETQYF. The CDR3 bases are TGTGCTAGCAGCTTAGACAGGGGAGAGACCCAGTACTTC.

This chain joins TRBV12-2 and TRBJ2-2; the table assigns TRBD2, which was not confirmed against the DNA. TRBV12-2 is deemed a pseudogene. The CDR3 length is 17 residues. CDR3: CASRSLKGGPGTGELFF. CDR3 sequence (DNA): TGTGCAAGTCGCTCTCTTAAGGGGGGGCCCGGCACCGGGGAGCTGTTTTTT.

V is TRBV29-1 and J is TRBJ2-3; possible D gene TRBD1, 5 bases. Germline V lookup: CDR1 SQVTM, CDR2 ANQGSEA. With 6 bases removed from V and 4 bases from J, the gap between germline ends came to 11 bases. This CDR3 is 12 amino acids long. CDR3 loop: CSVVDSPDTQYF. CDR3 sequence (DNA): TGCAGCGTGGTTGACAGCCCAGATACGCAGTATTTT.

This clone appeared a single time. CDR3 sequence (DNA): TGTGCCAGCAGCTTAGCTTTGGGACTAGCGGGAGTCGAGCAGTACTTC. It is translated as CASSLALGLAGVEQYF. The chain recombines TRBV7-9 with TRBJ2-7; 14 nucleotides agree with TRBD2. CDR1 and CDR2 (germline): SEHNR, FQNEAQ (reference sequence). The J segment lost 6 bases and the V segment lost 0 bases, leaving 4 bases of the junction unmatched. The CDR3 extends over 16 amino acids.

This clone was observed once. The V call is TRBV25-1, the J call TRBJ2-5; 7 nucleotides line up with TRBD2. The J segment lost 4 bases and the V segment lost 4 bases, leaving 9 bases of the junction unmatched. The CDR3 runs 15 residues. The germline V gene has CDR1 MGHDK and CDR2 SYGVNS. Written as DNA, the CDR3 is TGTGCCAGCAGTGGTGGACTAGGCGAGGGAGAGACCCAGTACTTC. This gives the protein CASSGGLGEGETQYF.

The chain combines TRBV7-6 with TRBJ2-7; TRBD2 matches at 10 bases. V dropped 6 bases and J dropped 0; count of bases not matched to a gene: 2. The germline gives CDR1 SGHVS, CDR2 FNYEAQ. This CDR3 region has 14 residues. CDR3 sequence: CASSEREGSYEQYF. CDR3 DNA sequence: TGTGCCAGCAGTGAGCGGGAGGGCTCCTACGAGCAGTACTTC.

In this sample, this clone turned up once. V gene TRBV7-3 combines with J gene TRBJ2-3, with TRBD2 as a possible D gene (6 bases). Deletions cut 8 bases from V and 1 base from J, with 13 bases between. The CDR3 spans 14 residues. Germline V gene sequence: CDR1 SGHTA, CDR2 FQGTGA. The CDR3 DNA reads as TGTGCCAGCTCTTACGGCGGGGGCACAGATACGCAGTATTTT. Protein: CASSYGGGTDTQYF.

This chain connects TRBV6-5 to TRBJ2-3, with 12 positions matching TRBD1. Trimming at V came to 0 bases and at J to 7 bases, leaving 5 bases not matched to a gene. CDR1 and CDR2 from the germline V gene are MNHEY and SVGAGI. The CDR3 loop spans 16 amino acids. In DNA form, the CDR3 reads TGTGCCAGCAGTTACTCGGGACAGGGGGCGGTCTATACGCAGTATTTT. This codes for CASSYSGQGAVYTQYF.

The V call is TRBV2, the J call TRBJ1-3, with D possibly matching TRBD1 (5 bases). Deletions cut 7 bases from V and 8 bases from J, with 9 bases between. The V gene's germline CDR1 is SNHLY and CDR2 FYNNEI. The CDR3 length is 11 residues. CDR3 sequence (DNA): TGTGCCAGCACGGGGGGAGACACCATATATTTT. It translates to CASTGGDTIYF. Complete variable domain (other parts from reference TRBV2 and TRBJ1-3): EPEVTQTPSHQVTQMGQEVILRCVPISNHLYFYWYRQILGQKVEFLVSFYNNEISEKSEIFDDQFSVERPDGSNFTLKIRSTKLEDSAMYFCASTGGDTIYFGEGSWLTVV.

CDR3 coding DNA: TGTGCCAGCAGTTACTCCTTAGGATGGCGGGGTGGGTCCCAGTACTTC. Its translation is CASSYSLGWRGGSQYF. This chain links TRBV6-6 with TRBJ2-5; D might be TRBD2 (6 bases). The CDR3 is 16 residues long. Per the germline V gene, CDR1 is MNHNY and CDR2 is SVGAGI (reference sequence). V dropped 0 bases and J dropped 9 bases, with 20 bases sitting between them.

The chain combines TRBV10-2 with TRBJ2-4; D uncertain. CDR3 length: 15 residues. Germline V CDR1 and CDR2: WSHSY, SAAADI. V was trimmed by 0 bases and J by 4 bases, leaving 10 bases between them. The DNA of the CDR3 is TGCGCCAGCAGTGAGTCGCTTGTCAGTAAAAACATTCAGTACTTC. This translates into CASSESLVSKNIQYF.

Points on this clone: The sample carries other DNA sequences with the same CDR3. The CDR3 sequence: CSVELGSSYNEQFF. The CDR3 coding sequence is TGCAGCGTCGAGCTGGGAAGCTCCTACAATGAGCAGTTCTTC. The genes are TRBV29-1 and TRBJ2-1; D call uncertain. Germline V gives CDR1 SQVTM, CDR2 ANQGSEA. CDR3 size: 14 residues. The V gene lost 6 bases and the J gene lost 0 bases, with 12 bases spanning the gap.